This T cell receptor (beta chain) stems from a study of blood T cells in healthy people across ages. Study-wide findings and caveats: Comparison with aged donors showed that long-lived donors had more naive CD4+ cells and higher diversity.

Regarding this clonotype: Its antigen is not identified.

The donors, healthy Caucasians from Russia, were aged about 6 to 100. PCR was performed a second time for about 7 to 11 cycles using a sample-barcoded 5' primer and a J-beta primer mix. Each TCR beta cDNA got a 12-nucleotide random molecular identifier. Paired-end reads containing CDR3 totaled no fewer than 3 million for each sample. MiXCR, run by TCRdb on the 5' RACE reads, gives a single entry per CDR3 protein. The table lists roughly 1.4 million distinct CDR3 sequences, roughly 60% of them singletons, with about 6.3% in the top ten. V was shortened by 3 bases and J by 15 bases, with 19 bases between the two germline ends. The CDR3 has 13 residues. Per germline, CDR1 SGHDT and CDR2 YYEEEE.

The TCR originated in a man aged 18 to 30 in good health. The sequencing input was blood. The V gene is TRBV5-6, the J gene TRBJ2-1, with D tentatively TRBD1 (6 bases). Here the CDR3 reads CASSCGSQGNAFF. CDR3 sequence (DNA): TGTGCCAGCAGCTGTGGGTCACAGGGTAATGCGTTCTTC.